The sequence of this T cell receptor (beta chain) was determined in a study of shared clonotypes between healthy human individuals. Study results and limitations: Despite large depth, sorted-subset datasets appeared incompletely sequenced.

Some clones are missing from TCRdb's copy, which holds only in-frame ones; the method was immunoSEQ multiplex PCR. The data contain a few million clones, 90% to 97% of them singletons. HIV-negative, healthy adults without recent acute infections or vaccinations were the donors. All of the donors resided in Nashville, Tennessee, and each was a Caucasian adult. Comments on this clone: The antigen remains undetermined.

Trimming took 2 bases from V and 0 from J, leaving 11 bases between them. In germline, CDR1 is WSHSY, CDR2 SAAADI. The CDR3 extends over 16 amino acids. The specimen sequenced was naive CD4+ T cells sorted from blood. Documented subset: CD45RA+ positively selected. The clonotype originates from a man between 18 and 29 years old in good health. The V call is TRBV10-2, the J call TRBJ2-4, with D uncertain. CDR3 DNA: TGCGCCAGCAGTGAGGGTCAGGCGCTAGCCAAAAACATTCAGTACTTC. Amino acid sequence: CASSEGQALAKNIQYF.